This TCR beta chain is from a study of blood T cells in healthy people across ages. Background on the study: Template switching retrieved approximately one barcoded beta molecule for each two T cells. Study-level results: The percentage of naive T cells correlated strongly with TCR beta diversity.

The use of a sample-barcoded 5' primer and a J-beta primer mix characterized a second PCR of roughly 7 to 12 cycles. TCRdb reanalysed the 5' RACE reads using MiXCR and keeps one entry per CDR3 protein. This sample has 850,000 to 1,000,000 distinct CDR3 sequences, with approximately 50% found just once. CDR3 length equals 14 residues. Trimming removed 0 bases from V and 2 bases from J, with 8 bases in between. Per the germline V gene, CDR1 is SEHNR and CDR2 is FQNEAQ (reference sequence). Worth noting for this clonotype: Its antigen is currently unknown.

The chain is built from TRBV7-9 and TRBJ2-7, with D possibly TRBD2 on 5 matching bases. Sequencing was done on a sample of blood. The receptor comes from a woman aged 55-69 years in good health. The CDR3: CASSLAGDAYEQYF. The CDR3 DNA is TGTGCCAGCAGCTTAGCGGGAGACGCCTACGAGCAGTACTTC.